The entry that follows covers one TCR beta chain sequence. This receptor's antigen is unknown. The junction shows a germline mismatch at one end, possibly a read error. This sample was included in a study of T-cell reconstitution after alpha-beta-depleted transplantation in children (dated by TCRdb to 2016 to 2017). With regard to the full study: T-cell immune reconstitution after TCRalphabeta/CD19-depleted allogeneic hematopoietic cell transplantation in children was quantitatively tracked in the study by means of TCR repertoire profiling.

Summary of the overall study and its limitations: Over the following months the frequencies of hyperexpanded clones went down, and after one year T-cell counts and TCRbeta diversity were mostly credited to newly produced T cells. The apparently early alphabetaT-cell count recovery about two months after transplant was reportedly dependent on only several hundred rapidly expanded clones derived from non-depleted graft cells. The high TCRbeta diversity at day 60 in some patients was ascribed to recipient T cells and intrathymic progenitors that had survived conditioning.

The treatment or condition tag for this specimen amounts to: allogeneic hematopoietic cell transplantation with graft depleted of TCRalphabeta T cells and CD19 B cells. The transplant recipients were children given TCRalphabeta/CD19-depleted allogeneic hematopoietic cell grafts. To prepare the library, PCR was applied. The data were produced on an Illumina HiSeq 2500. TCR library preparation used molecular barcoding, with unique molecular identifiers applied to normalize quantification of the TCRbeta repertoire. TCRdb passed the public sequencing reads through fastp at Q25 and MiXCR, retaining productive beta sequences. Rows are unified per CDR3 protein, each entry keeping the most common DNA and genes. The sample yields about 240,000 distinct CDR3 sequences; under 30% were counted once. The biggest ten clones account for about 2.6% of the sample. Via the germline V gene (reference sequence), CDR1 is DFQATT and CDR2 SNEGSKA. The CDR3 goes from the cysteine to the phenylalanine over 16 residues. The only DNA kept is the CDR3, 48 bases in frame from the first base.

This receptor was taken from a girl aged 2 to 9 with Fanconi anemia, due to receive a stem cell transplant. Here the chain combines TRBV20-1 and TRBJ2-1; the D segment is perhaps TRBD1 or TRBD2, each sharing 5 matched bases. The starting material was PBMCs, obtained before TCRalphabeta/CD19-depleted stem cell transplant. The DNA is TGCTGTGCTAGAGAGGGGTCCTGGGGTATAGGCAATGAGCAGTTCTTC. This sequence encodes CCAREGSWGIGNEQFF.